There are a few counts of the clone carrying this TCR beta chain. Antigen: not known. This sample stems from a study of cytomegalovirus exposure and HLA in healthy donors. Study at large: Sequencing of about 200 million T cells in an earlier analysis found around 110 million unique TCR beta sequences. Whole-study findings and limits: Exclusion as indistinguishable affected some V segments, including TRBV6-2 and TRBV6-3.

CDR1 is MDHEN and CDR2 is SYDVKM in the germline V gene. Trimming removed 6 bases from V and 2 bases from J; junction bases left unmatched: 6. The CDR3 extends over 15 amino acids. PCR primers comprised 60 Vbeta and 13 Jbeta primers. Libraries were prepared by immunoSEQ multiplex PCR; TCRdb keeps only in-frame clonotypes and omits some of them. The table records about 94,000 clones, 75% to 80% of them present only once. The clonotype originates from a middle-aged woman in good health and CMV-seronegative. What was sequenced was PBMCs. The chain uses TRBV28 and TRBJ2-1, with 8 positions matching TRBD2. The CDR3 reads CASRQGRGAYNEQFF. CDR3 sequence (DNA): TGTGCCAGCAGGCAGGGGCGGGGGGCCTACAATGAGCAGTTCTTC. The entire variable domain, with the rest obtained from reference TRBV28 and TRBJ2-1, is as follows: DVKVTQSSRYLVKRTGEKVFLECVQDMDHENMFWYRQDPGLGLRLIYFSYDVKMKEKGDIPEGYSVSREKKERFSLILESASTNQTSMYLCASRQGRGAYNEQFFGPGTRLTVL.